This TCR beta chain comes out of a study of glioma-infiltrating T cells (dated by TCRdb to 2016 to 2017). For context, the study as a whole: Glioma tissue, non-neoplastic brain tissue and matched peripheral blood mononuclear cells were used as sources from which TCR alpha- and beta-chain repertoires were sequenced. Each tissue-infiltrating repertoire was compared with the same patient's peripheral blood repertoire to measure divergence between tissue and blood T-cell populations. The paired cohort comprised three low-grade glioma patients, eight primary glioblastoma patients and three non-glioma patients contributing non-neoplastic brain tissue. Study-wide findings and limitations: VJ-independent divergence between tissue and blood was found to be below expectation in non-neoplastic patients but above expectation in all gliomas, particularly low-grade gliomas. Very few CDR3 sequences were shared between tissue and blood, attributed to high CDR3 diversity and limited sampling. Group comparisons were based on small numbers of patients: three non-neoplastic, three low-grade glioma and eight glioblastoma patients.

The CDR1 and CDR2 encoded by the germline V gene are MGHRA and YSYEKL. The CDR3, from cysteine to valine, totals 13 residues. Here the CDR3 DNA is all that survives: 39 bases in frame from base 1. Trimming at the junction amounts to 0 bases on V and 2 bases on J, and the germline ends lie 5 bases apart. On this clonotype itself: The antigen it binds to is not known. No base-level quality is on record; no much larger clone is a single base apart.

The iRepertoire nested amplicon-rescue multiplex PCR (arm-PCR) platform was used to amplify TCR alpha and beta CDR3 regions from RNA. One-step reverse transcription and amplification used roughly 100-400 ng of tissue mRNA or PBMC total RNA as input. Following bead purification, Illumina adapters were added through a secondary multiplex PCR, and the libraries were then gel-purified between 200 and 400 bp. Demultiplexing relied on internal 6-nucleotide barcodes carried by the libraries. Sequencing of the libraries was done on an Illumina MiSeq using 2x220 or 2x250 nucleotide paired-end reads. Turning to the authors' computational methods: Paired reads were merged using FLASH 1.2.11 and were aligned to the GRCh37 human genome using BWA-MEM, after which TRA and TRB reads were extracted. An IMGT-derived reference of cassette sequences and CDR3 motifs, with pseudogenes included, was used for V and J assignment. Reads were translated in three frames, and productive CDR3s were defined by a C…FGXG motif without stop codons. Clonotypes were defined as unique combinations of V-J cassette pair and CDR3 amino acid sequence. Reads were filtered by Hamming distance, with the threshold set by the sequence error rate of each sample in mapped regions. TCRdb took the public reads, trimmed them with fastp at Q25, ran MiXCR for clone calling and kept in-frame beta chains. CDR3 protein duplicates are merged, each entry listing the most common genes and DNA. It is TCRdb's table, rather than the study itself, that gives the V and J calls and clone size. Across this sample there are some 130,000 distinct CDR3 sequences, with under 25% seen only once. Roughly a quarter of the sample is in the top ten clones.

The rearranged chain carries TRBV4-1 and TRBJ2-7; no D segment can be confidently identified. The receptor was isolated from a human donor with low-grade glioma or glioblastoma, undergoing nonglioma brain surgery, or in good health (not recorded which). The sequenced sample consisted of glioma tissue, nonneoplastic brain tissue, or PBMCs (not recorded which). Here is the DNA: TGCGCCAGCAGCCAAGACATCCCCTACGAGCAGTACGTC. Translated, it reads CASSQDIPYEQYV.